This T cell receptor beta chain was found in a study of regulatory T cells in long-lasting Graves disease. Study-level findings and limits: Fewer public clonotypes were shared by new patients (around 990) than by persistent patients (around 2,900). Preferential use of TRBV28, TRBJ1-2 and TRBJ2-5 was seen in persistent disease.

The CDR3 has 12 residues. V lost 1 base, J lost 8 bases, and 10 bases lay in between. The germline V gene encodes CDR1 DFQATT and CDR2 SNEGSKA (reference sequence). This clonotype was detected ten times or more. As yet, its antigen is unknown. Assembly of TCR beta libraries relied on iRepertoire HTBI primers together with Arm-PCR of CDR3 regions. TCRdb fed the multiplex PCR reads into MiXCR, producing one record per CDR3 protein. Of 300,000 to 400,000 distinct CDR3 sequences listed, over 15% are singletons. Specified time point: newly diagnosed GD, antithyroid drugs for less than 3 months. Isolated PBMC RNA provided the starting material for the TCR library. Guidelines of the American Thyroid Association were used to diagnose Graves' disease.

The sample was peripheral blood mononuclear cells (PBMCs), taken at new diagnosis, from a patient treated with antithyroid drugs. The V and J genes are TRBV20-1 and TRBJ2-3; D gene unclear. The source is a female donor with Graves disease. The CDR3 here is CSARVEASTQYF. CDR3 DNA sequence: TGCAGTGCTAGAGTCGAAGCATCTACGCAGTATTTT.